Shown below are 13 T cell receptor beta chains from a single sample sequenced in a study of Tregs in tolerant kidney transplant recipients. Assay used: immunoSEQ multiplex PCR; TCRdb lists only in-frame clones, some missing. The table lists about 66,000 clones, more than 90% of them singletons. Here the sequenced sample was CD8+ T cells from blood, taken before the transplant. Receptors were obtained from a human donor who received a combined kidney and bone marrow transplant.

The rearrangement uses TRBV5-4 and TRBJ1-3; TRBD1 might be the D (6 bases). V gave up 4 bases and J gave up 7 bases, with 18 bases separating them. The V gene's germline CDR1 is SGHNT and CDR2 YYREEE (reference sequence). CDR3 length: 15 amino acids. For the CDR3, the DNA is TGTGCCAGCAGCGAAGGGGACACACGTCGGAACACCATATATTTT. Its protein product is CASSEGDTRRNTIYF.

The CDR3 sequence: CASSLAPGTYNEQFF. Written as DNA, the CDR3 is TGTGCCAGCAGCTTAGCGCCAGGGACCTACAATGAGCAGTTCTTC. This rearrangement joins TRBV7-8 to TRBJ2-1; D is possibly TRBD1 (5 bases). The CDR3 sequence is 15 residues long. V dropped 0 bases and J dropped 2 bases, with 8 bases sitting between them. Looked up from germline, CDR1 is SGHVS and CDR2 is FQNEAQ.

V gene TRBV4-3 combines with J gene TRBJ2-1; a possible D gene is TRBD2 (6 bases). Germline CDR1 and CDR2: LGHNA and YSLEER. Trimming shortened V by 0 bases and J by 0 bases, and 12 bases separated the two germline ends. The CDR3 sequence is 17 residues long. Written as DNA, the CDR3 is TGCGCCAGCAGCCAAGATATTCGGGAGAGCTCCTACAATGAGCAGTTCTTC. Protein sequence: CASSQDIRESSYNEQFF.

V and J are TRBV5-1 and TRBJ1-6, with 8 nucleotides matching TRBD1. Looked up from germline, CDR1 is SGHRS and CDR2 is YFSETQ. The CDR3 has 16 amino acids. The V and J ends lost 2 bases and 3 bases, in that order; junction bases with no gene match: 4. CDR3 sequence: CASSFRGHFYNSPLHF. The DNA for the CDR3 is TGCGCCAGCAGCTTCAGGGGGCATTTCTATAATTCACCCCTCCACTTT.

The rearrangement links TRBV13 to TRBJ1-2; TRBD1 might be the D (6 bases). Between the trimmed V and J ends, which lost 5 bases and 6 bases, there was a span of 13 bases. CDR1 is PRHDT and CDR2 is FYEKMQ in the germline V gene (reference sequence). This CDR3 comprises 13 residues. The CDR3 reads CASSITGRNGYTF. Here the CDR3 DNA reads TGTGCCAGCAGCATAACAGGGAGAAATGGCTACACCTTC.

The chain has TRBV7-9 and TRBJ2-7; D is undetermined. The germline V and J ends were trimmed by 1 base and 6 bases, with 16 bases remaining between them. Germline CDR1 reads SEHNR; CDR2 reads FQNEAQ (reference sequence). The CDR3 length is 15 residues. CDR3 nucleotides: TGTGCCAGCAGCTTAGGACCGGTGGGCAACGGCGAGCAGTACTTC. Its protein is CASSLGPVGNGEQYF.

The chain links TRBV5-1 to TRBJ2-1, with 9 bases fitting TRBD1. Germline CDR1 is SGHRS and CDR2 is YFSETQ. Trimming took 0 bases from V and 5 from J; bases not matched to a gene: 6. The CDR3 covers 16 residues. CDR3 amino acids: CASSLEGTGFHNEQFF. CDR3 in DNA: TGCGCCAGCAGCTTGGAGGGGACAGGGTTCCACAATGAGCAGTTCTTC.

This rearrangement joins TRBV19 to TRBJ2-7; TRBD2 matches at 9 bases. Trimming removed 7 bases from V and 2 bases from J; junction bases left unmatched: 9. This CDR3 has 15 residues. Per the germline V gene, CDR1 is LNHDA and CDR2 is SQIVND (reference sequence). CDR3 DNA: TGTGCCAGTACCCTAGGGGCGGGAGGGCCCTACGAGCAGTACTTC. This gives the protein CASTLGAGGPYEQYF. The variable domain in full, with the rest retrieved from reference TRBV19 and TRBJ2-7, is DGGITQSPKYLFRKEGQNVTLSCEQNLNHDAMYWYRQDPGQGLRLIYYSQIVNDFQKGDIAEGYSVSREKKESFPLTVTSAQKNPTAFYLCASTLGAGGPYEQYFGPGTRLTVT.

V usage is TRBV5-5 and J usage is TRBJ1-2, with D perhaps TRBD1 (5 bases). This CDR3 comprises 20 residues. CDR1 SGHKS and CDR2 YYEKEE come from the germline V gene (reference sequence). V was clipped by 0 bases and J by 4 bases, with 28 bases between them. This CDR3 is CASSLEAAGLRGSLFYGYTF. CDR3 sequence (DNA): TGTGCCAGCAGCTTGGAGGCTGCGGGACTCCGAGGTTCCCTCTTCTATGGCTACACCTTC. The whole variable domain, filled in from reference TRBV5-5 and TRBJ1-2, reads DAGVTQSPTHLIKTRGQQVTLRCSPISGHKSVSWYQQVLGQGPQFIFQYYEKEERGRGNFPDRFSARQFPNYSSELNVNALLLGDSALYLCASSLEAAGLRGSLFYGYTFGSGTRLTVV.

This clone showed up just once. The chain has TRBV6-6 and TRBJ2-1; 12 bases align to TRBD1. CDR3 length equals 15 residues. Germline V gives CDR1 MNHNY, CDR2 SVGAGI (reference sequence). Germline trimming cut 5 bases from V and 8 bases from J; bases unmatched to any gene: 7. The CDR3 DNA is TGTGCCAGCAGTAAACCGGGACAGGGGGCCCATGAGCAGTTCTTC. Protein product: CASSKPGQGAHEQFF.

The chain uses TRBV9 and TRBJ2-3, with no clear D. Germline CDR1 and CDR2: SGDLS and YYNGEE. V was clipped by 3 bases and J by 0 bases, with 8 bases between them. The CDR3 is made up of 14 amino acids. CDR3 DNA: TGTGCCAGCAGCGCCCCGACTAGCACAGATACGCAGTATTTT. Its translation: CASSAPTSTDTQYF.

This chain uses TRBV7-9 with TRBJ1-1; D uncertain. Between the trimmed V and J ends, which lost 5 bases and 1 base, there was a span of 14 bases. Looked up from germline, CDR1 is SEHNR and CDR2 is FQNEAQ (reference sequence). This CDR3 is built from 15 residues. The CDR3 reads CASSPRRSKNTEAFF. CDR3 nucleotide sequence: TGTGCCAGCAGCCCCCGCAGGTCAAAGAACACTGAAGCTTTCTTT.

The chain employs TRBV19 and TRBJ1-2, with a possible D match to TRBD1 (6 bases). This CDR3 is built from 14 residues. V lost 5 bases and J 1 base, leaving 11 bases between the germline ends. CDR1 and CDR2 from the germline V gene are LNHDA and SQIVND (reference sequence). The DNA of the CDR3 is TGTGCCAGTAGTTGGGGACAAGATAACTATGGCTACACCTTC. It specifies CASSWGQDNYGYTF.